The present entry profiles one T cell receptor (beta chain) with its context. The data originate from a study of blood T cell repertoires in COVID-19. Study-wide background: COVID-19 samples, acute and convalescent, were from the United States, Italy and Spain. Sources were T cells, B-cell-depleted T cells, or PBMCs; the material itself was cDNA or gDNA.

Per the study methods: Reference gene primer amplification gave estimated nucleated cell counts. The data were produced by immunoSEQ multiplex PCR, yet TCRdb's version contains in-frame clones alone and is incomplete. That table supplies the V and J calls and clone size; D and trimming were determined from the DNA. Among some 10,000 clones listed, over 75% were seen once. The CDR3 length is 15 residues. Germline values: CDR1 SNHLY, CDR2 FYNNEI. V was clipped by 4 bases and J by 9 bases, with 16 bases between them. This TCR was sampled from a human donor in a cohort sampled during active COVID-19. Material for sequencing was peripheral blood. The chain is built from TRBV2 and TRBJ1-6, with D possibly TRBD1 on 5 matching bases. CDR3 amino acids: CASSAPQGRSSPLHF. The CDR3 DNA sequence: TGTGCCAGCAGTGCCCCCCAGGGCCGTTCTTCACCCCTCCACTTT.